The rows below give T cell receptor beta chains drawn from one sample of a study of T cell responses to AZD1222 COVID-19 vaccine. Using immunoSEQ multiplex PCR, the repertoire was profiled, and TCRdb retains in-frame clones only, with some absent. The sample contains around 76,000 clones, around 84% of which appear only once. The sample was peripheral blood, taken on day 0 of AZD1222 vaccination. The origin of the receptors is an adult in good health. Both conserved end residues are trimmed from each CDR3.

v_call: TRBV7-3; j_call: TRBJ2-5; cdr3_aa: ASSSRPDETQY
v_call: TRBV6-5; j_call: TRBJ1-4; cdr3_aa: ASSYDGERTNEKLF
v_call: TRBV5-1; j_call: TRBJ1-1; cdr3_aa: ASSPPGGEAF
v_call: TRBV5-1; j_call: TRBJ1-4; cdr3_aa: ASSLRGRYGKLF
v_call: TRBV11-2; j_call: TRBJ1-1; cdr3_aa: ASSADRNTEAF
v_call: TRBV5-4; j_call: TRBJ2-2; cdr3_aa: ASSPQSGLNTGELF
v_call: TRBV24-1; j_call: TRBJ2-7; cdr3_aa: ATSEGYEQY
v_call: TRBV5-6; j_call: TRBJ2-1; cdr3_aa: ASSLRREQF
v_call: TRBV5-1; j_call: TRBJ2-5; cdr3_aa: ASSLVVGQETQY
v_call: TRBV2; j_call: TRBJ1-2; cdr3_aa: ASQRDTTNYGYT
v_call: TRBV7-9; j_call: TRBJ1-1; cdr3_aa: ASSLGENRGRGNTEAF
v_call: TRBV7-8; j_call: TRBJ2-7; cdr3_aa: ASSLARRGGAYEQY
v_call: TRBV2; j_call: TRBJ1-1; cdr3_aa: ASRREFEAF
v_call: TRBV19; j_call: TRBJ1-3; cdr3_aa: ASRRDSRPLSSGNTIY
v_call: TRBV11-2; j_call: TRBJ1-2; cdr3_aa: ASSPGQVGPYRGYT
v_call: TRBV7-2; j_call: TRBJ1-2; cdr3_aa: ASSLGTTPNYGYT
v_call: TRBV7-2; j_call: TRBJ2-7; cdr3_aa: ASNGPGLSYEQY
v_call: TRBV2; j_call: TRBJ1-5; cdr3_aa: ASNRDIGPQH
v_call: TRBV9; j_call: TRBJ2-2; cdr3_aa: ASREGGAGNTGELF
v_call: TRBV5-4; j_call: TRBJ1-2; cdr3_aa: ASSLGGAARGYT
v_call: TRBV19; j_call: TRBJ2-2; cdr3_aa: ASTLGARGDTGELF
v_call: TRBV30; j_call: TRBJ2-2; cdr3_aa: AWSTSRYTGELF
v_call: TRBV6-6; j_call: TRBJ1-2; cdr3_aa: ASSSPAGGDYGYT
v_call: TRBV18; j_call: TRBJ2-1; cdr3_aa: ASSPLWEQF
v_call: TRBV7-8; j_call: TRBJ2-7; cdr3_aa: ASSLITGGYEQY